These T cell receptor beta chains were read from a single sample in a study of T cell responses to AZD1222 COVID-19 vaccine. The table came from immunoSEQ multiplex PCR; TCRdb's copy has only in-frame clones and leaves some out. This table has roughly 120,000 clones, around 93% appearing once. The sequencing here drew on peripheral blood, taken on day 0 of AZD1222 vaccination. These receptors all come from an adult in good health. The CDR3 runs from the conserved cysteine through the conserved F or W. Each record gives: CDR3 protein, CDR3 DNA, clone size, J gene, V gene, D gene, CDR3 length. A D gene is named only where the DNA matches it firmly. Clone size is shown for a subset of rows, as once, few, many or a class of expanded clone.

CDR3: CASSQDTPRGYGYTF
DNA: TGTGCCAGCAGCCAAGACACCCCCAGGGGCTATGGCTACACCTTC
size: .
J: TRBJ1-2
V: TRBV7-8
D: .
length: 15

CDR3: CASSTTSISGANVLTF
DNA: TGTGCCAGTAGTACGACATCTATTTCTGGGGCCAACGTCCTGACTTTC
size: .
J: TRBJ2-6
V: TRBV19
D: .
length: 16

CDR3: CASSLGAGSYEQYF
DNA: TGTGCCAGCTCATTGGGGGCAGGCTCCTACGAGCAGTACTTC
size: once
J: TRBJ2-7
V: TRBV18
D: .
length: 14

CDR3: CSTRQGGTDTQYF
DNA: TGCAGCACCCGACAGGGCGGCACAGATACGCAGTATTTT
size: .
J: TRBJ2-3
V: TRBV29-1
D: TRBD1
length: 13

CDR3: CASSLPGLTDTQYF
DNA: TGTGCCAGCAGTTTGCCGGGGCTCACAGATACGCAGTATTTT
size: .
J: TRBJ2-3
V: TRBV27
D: .
length: 14

CDR3: CASRTPPGAEQYF
DNA: TGTGCCAGCAGGACTCCCCCCGGGGCCGAGCAGTACTTC
size: .
J: TRBJ2-7
V: TRBV21-1
D: .
length: 13

CDR3: CASSPPTGPYEQYF
DNA: TGTGCCAGCAGCCCACCGACAGGACCCTACGAGCAGTACTTC
size: .
J: TRBJ2-7
V: TRBV28
D: .
length: 14

CDR3: CASSYSERYGYTF
DNA: TGTGCCAGCAGTTACTCCGAGAGGTATGGCTACACCTTC
size: .
J: TRBJ1-2
V: TRBV6-5
D: .
length: 13

CDR3: CASSVTATNEKLFF
DNA: TGTGCCAGCAGCGTAACAGCAACTAATGAAAAACTGTTTTTT
size: .
J: TRBJ1-4
V: TRBV9
D: .
length: 14

CDR3: CASSYEGPDYGYTF
DNA: TGTGCCAGCAGTTACGAGGGGCCAGACTATGGCTACACCTTC
size: few
J: TRBJ1-2
V: TRBV6-7
D: .
length: 14

CDR3: CASSQGPANSPLHF
DNA: TGTGCCAGCAGCCAGGGACCGGCGAATTCACCCCTCCACTTT
size: once
J: TRBJ1-6
V: TRBV7-6
D: .
length: 14

CDR3: CASPLVGLREPQHF
DNA: TGTGCCAGCCCCTTAGTGGGTTTGAGGGAGCCCCAGCATTTT
size: .
J: TRBJ1-5
V: TRBV7-9
D: .
length: 14

CDR3: CASSEATGKPYGYTF
DNA: TGTGCCAGCAGTGAAGCGACAGGGAAGCCCTATGGCTACACCTTC
size: few
J: TRBJ1-2
V: TRBV2
D: TRBD1
length: 15

CDR3: CASRPGGAQQETQYF
DNA: TGTGCCAGCAGACCCGGGGGGGCCCAACAAGAGACCCAGTACTTC
size: .
J: TRBJ2-5
V: TRBV2
D: TRBD2
length: 15

CDR3: CASSYFNRFFF
DNA: TGTGCCAGCAGTTATTTCAACCGGTTCTTCTTC
size: .
J: TRBJ2-1
V: TRBV6-5
D: .
length: 11

CDR3: CASSSRDRKEAFF
DNA: TGTGCCAGCAGCTCGAGAGACAGAAAAGAAGCTTTCTTT
size: .
J: TRBJ1-1
V: TRBV7-7
D: .
length: 13

CDR3: CASSLVQGANEKLFF
DNA: TGTGCCAGCAGCTTGGTCCAGGGGGCTAATGAAAAACTGTTTTTT
size: .
J: TRBJ1-4
V: TRBV5-6
D: TRBD1
length: 15

CDR3: CASSIWTGPNTEAFF
DNA: TGTGCCAGTAGTATTTGGACAGGCCCGAACACTGAAGCTTTCTTT
size: .
J: TRBJ1-1
V: TRBV19
D: TRBD1
length: 15

CDR3: CASSSSGTIMDGYTF
DNA: TGTGCCAGCTCCTCTTCAGGGACCATAATGGATGGCTACACCTTC
size: .
J: TRBJ1-2
V: TRBV28
D: .
length: 15

CDR3: CASSQRGSNTEAFF
DNA: TGTGCCAGCAGTCAGCGGGGATCGAACACTGAAGCTTTCTTT
size: .
J: TRBJ1-1
V: TRBV25-1
D: .
length: 14